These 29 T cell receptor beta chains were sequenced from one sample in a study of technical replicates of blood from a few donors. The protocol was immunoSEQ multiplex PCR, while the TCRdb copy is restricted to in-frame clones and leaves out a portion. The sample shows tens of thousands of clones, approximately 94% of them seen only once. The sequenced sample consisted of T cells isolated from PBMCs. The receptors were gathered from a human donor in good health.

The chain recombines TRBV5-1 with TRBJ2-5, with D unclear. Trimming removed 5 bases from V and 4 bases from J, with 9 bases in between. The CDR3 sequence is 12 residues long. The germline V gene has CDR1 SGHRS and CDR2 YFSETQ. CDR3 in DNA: TGCGCCAGCAGAGTTACTGGAGAGACCCAGTACTTC. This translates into CASRVTGETQYF. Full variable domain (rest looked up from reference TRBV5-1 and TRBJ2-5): KAGVTQTPRYLIKTRGQQVTLSCSPISGHRSVSWYQQTPGQGLQFLFEYFSETQRNKGNFPGRFSGRQFSNSRSEMNVSTLELGDSALYLCASRVTGETQYFGPGTRLLVL.

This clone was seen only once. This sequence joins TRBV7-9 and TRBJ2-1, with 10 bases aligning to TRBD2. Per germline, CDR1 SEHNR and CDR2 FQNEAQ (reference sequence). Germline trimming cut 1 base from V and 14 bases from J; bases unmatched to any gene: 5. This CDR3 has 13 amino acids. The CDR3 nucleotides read TGTGCCAGCAGCTTAGAACTAGCGGGATTGGAGTTCTTC. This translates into CASSLELAGLEFF.

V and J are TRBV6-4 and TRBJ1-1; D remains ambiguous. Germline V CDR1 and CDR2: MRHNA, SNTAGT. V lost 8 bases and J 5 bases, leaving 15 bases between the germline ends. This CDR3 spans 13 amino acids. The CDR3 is CASGHTAGTEAFF. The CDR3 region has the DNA TGTGCCAGCGGTCACACCGCGGGAACTGAAGCTTTCTTT.

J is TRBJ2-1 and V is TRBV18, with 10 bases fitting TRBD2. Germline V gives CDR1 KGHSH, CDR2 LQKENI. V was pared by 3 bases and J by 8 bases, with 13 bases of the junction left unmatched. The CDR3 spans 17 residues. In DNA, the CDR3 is TGTGCCAGCTCACCCCAGACTAGCGGGTCGCTTAACGATGAGCAGTTCTTC. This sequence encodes CASSPQTSGSLNDEQFF.

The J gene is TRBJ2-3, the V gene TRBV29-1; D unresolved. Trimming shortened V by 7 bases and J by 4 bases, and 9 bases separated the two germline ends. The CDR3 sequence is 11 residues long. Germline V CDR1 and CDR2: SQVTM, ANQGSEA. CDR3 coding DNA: TGCAGCGCCCAGGTAGCAGATACGCAGTATTTT. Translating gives CSAQVADTQYF.

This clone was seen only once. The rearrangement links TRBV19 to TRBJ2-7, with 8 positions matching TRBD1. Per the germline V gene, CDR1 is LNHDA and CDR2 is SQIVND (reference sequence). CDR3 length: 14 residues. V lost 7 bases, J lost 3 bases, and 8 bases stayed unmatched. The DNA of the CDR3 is TGTGCCAGTACCCAGGGGGCGGGAAACTACGAGCAGTACTTC. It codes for CASTQGAGNYEQYF.

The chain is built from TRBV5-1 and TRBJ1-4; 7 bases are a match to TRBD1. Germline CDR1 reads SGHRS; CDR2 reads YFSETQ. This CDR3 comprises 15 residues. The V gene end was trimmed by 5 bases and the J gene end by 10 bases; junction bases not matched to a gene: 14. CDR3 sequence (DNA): TGCGCCAGCAGAGATACAGGGGAAGGTGGAGGAAAACTGTTTTTT. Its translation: CASRDTGEGGGKLFF.

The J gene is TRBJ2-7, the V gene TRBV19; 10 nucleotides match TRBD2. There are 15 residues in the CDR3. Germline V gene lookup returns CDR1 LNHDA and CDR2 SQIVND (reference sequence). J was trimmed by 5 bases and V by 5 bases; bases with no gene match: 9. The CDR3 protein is CASSVLAGDAHEQYF. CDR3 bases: TGTGCCAGTAGTGTGCTAGCGGGAGATGCGCACGAGCAGTACTTC.

The CDR3 bases are TGTGCCAGCAGCTTATCAGGGGGTAATCAGCCCCAGCATTTT. Protein product: CASSLSGGNQPQHF. The rearrangement joins TRBV7-9 to TRBJ1-5, with TRBD1 matching 7 bases. Germline CDR1 reads SEHNR; CDR2 reads FQNEAQ (reference sequence). This CDR3 region has 14 residues. V dropped 2 bases and J dropped 4; count of bases not matched to a gene: 2.

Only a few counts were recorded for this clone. The DNA of the CDR3 is TGTGCCAGTAGTTATGGGCAAAGCAATCAGCCCCAGCATTTT. It yields the protein CASSYGQSNQPQHF. The chain is built from TRBV19 and TRBJ1-5; no definite D call. Per germline, CDR1 LNHDA and CDR2 SQIVND (reference sequence). The CDR3 length is 14 residues. V lost 5 bases and J 1 base, leaving 9 bases between the germline ends.

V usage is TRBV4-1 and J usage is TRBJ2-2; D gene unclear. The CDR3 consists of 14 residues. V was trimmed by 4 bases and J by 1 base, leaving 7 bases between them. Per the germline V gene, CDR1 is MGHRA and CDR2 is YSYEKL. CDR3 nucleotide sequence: TGCGCCAGCAGCCTCATTTGGAACACCGGGGAGCTGTTTTTT. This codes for CASSLIWNTGELFF.

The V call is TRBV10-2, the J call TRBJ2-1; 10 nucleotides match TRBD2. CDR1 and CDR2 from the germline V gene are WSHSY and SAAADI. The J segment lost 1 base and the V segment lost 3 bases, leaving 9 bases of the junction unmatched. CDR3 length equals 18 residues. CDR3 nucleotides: TGCGCCAGCAGTGAATTAGCGGGAGGAAAGTCATCCTACAATGAGCAGTTCTTC. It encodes CASSELAGGKSSYNEQFF.

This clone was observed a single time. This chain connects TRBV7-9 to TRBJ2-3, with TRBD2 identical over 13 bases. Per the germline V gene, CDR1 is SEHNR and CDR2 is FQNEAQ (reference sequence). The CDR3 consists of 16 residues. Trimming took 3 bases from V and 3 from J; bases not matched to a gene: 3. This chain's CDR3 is CASSFGLAGVTDTQYF. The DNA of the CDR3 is TGTGCCAGCAGCTTTGGACTAGCGGGAGTTACAGATACGCAGTATTTT. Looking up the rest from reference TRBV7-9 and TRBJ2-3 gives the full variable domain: DTGVSQNPRHKITKRGQNVTFRCDPISEHNRLYWYRQTLGQGPEFLTYFQNEAQLEKSRLLSDRFSAERPKGSFSTLEIQRTEQGDSAMYLCASSFGLAGVTDTQYFGPGTRLTVL.

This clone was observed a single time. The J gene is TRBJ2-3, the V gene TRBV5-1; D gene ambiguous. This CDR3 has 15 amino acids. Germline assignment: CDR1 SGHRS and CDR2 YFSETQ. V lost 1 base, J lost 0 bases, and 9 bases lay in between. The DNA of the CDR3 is TGCGCCAGCAGCTTGTTCAGGCCCAGCACAGATACGCAGTATTTT. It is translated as CASSLFRPSTDTQYF.

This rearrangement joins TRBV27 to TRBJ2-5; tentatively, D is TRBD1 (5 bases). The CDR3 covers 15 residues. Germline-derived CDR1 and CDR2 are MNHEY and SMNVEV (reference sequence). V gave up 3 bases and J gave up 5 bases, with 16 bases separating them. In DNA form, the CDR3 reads TGTGCCAGCAGTTTGTATCAGGGTGCTGGGGAGACCCAGTACTTC. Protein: CASSLYQGAGETQYF.

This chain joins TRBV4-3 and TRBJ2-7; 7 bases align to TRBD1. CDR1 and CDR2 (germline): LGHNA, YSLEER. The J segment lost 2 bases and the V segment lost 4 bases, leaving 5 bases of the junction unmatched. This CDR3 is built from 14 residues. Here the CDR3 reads CASSLNRGAYEQYF. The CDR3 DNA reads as TGCGCCAGCAGCCTTAACAGGGGCGCCTACGAGCAGTACTTC.

CDR3 DNA sequence: TGTGCCAGCACCAGGGACAGAGCAAATGAAAAACTGTTTTTT. Amino acids: CASTRDRANEKLFF. The chain links TRBV6-5 to TRBJ1-4; 7 bases align to TRBD1. The V and J ends lost 7 bases and 5 bases, in that order; junction bases with no gene match: 7. CDR3 size: 14 residues. The V gene's germline CDR1 is MNHEY and CDR2 SVGAGI.

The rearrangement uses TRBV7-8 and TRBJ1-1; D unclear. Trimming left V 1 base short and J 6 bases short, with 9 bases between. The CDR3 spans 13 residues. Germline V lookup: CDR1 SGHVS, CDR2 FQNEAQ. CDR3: CASSLVQAAEAFF. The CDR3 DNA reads TGTGCCAGCAGCTTAGTTCAAGCTGCTGAAGCTTTCTTT.

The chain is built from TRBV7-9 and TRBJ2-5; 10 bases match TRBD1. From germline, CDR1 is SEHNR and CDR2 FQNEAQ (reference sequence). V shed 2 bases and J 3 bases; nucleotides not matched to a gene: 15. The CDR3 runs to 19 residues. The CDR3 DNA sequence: TGTGCCAGCAGCTTAATCCTCACAACGGACAGGGGGGAAGAAGAGACCCAGTACTTC. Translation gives CASSLILTTDRGEEETQYF.

The CDR3 coding sequence is TGTGCCAGCAGGGACAGGGGGAGCGCCTATGGCTACACCTTC. Its protein product is CASRDRGSAYGYTF. This chain joins TRBV6-5 and TRBJ1-2; 10 bases match TRBD1. Germline V gene sequence: CDR1 MNHEY, CDR2 SVGAGI. Trimming at V came to 6 bases and at J to 4 bases, leaving 5 bases not matched to a gene. The CDR3 is 14 residues long.

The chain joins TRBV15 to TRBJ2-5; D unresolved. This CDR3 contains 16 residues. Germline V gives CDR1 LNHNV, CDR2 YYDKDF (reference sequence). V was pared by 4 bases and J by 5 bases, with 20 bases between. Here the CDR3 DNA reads TGTGCCACCAGCAAAAAGGATACCCCGGAGTCGGAGACCCAGTACTTC. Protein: CATSKKDTPESETQYF.

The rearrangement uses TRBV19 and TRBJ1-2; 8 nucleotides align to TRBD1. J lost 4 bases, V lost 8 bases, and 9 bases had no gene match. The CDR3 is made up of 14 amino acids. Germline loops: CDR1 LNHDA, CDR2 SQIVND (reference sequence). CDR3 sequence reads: CASSEGQGAYGYTF. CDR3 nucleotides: TGTGCCAGTTCGGAAGGACAGGGAGCCTATGGCTACACCTTC. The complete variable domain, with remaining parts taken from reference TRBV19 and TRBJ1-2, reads DGGITQSPKYLFRKEGQNVTLSCEQNLNHDAMYWYRQDPGQGLRLIYYSQIVNDFQKGDIAEGYSVSREKKESFPLTVTSAQKNPTAFYLCASSEGQGAYGYTFGSGTRLTVV.

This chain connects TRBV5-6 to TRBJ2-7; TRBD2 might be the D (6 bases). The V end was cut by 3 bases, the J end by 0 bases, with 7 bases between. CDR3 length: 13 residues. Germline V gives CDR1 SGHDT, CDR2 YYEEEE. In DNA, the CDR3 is TGTGCCAGCAGCTCCGGGGGCTCCTACGAGCAGTACTTC. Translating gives CASSSGGSYEQYF.

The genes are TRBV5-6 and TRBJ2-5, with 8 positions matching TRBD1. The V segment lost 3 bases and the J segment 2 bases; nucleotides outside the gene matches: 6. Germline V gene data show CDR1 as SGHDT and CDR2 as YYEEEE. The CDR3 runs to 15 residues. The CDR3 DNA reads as TGTGCCAGCAGCTCGCACAGGGGGGCACAAGAGACCCAGTACTTC. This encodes CASSSHRGAQETQYF.

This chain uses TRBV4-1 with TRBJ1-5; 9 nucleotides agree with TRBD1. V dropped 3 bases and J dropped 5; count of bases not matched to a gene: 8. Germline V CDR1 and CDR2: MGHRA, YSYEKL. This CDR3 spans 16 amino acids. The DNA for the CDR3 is TGCGCCAGCAGCCACGCTGGGACAGGGAAACATCAGCCCCAGCATTTT. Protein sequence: CASSHAGTGKHQPQHF.

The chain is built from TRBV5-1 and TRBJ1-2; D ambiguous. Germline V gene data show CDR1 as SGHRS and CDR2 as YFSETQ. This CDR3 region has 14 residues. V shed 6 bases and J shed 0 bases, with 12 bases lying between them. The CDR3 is CASTLDGANYGYTF. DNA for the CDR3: TGCGCCAGCACCTTAGACGGAGCTAACTATGGCTACACCTTC.

The chain's CDR3 is CASSPIGGGKPYEQYF. DNA of the CDR3: TGTGCCAGCAGCCCCATCGGGGGGGGGAAACCTTACGAGCAGTACTTC. The chain is built from TRBV9 and TRBJ2-7; TRBD2 matches 8 bases. Per germline, CDR1 SGDLS and CDR2 YYNGEE. V shed 4 bases, J shed 4 bases, and the junction held 13 bases outside the gene matches. CDR3 length equals 16 residues.

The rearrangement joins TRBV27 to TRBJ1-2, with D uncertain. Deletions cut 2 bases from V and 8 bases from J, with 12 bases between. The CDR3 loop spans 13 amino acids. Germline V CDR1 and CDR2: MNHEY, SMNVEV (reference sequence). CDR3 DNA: TGTGCCAGCAGTTTAAATCGGGAATACGGCTACACCTTC. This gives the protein CASSLNREYGYTF.

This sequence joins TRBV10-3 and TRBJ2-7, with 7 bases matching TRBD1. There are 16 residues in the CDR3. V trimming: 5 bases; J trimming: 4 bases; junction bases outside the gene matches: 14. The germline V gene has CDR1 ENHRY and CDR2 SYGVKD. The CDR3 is CAISPLTGERSYEQYF. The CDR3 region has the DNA TGTGCCATCAGTCCCCTCACAGGGGAGAGGAGTTACGAGCAGTACTTC.